One sample yielded the 20 T cell receptor beta chains listed below, sequenced in a study of human T cells and chemical hapten exposure. Noted time point: healthy volunteer bleed at 6 weeks. RNA extraction used unfractionated whole blood as the source of total RNA. TCRdb re-called the RACE reads through MiXCR, storing one row per CDR3 protein. Found here are 75,000 to 80,000 distinct CDR3 sequences, 8.6% of them singletons; the top ten hold less than 2%. The sequenced sample was whole blood. Every receptor here comes from a female donor in good health. Some clones in this sample may be carry-over from other donors' samples.

This clonotype was observed many times. The chain carries TRBV20-1 and TRBJ2-1, with 8 bases fitting TRBD2. Germline V lookup: CDR1 DFQATT, CDR2 SNEGSKA (reference sequence). The CDR3 is made up of 17 amino acids. The ends lost 3 bases at V and 7 bases at J; junction bases unmatched: 17. Written as DNA, the CDR3 is TGCAGTGCTAGCCTATTATTTCTCGGGGGGGATGTGAATGAGCAGTTCTTC. Translation: CSASLLFLGGDVNEQFF.

This chain links TRBV5-1 with TRBJ2-4, with 10 nucleotides matching TRBD2. The germline V gene encodes CDR1 SGHRS and CDR2 YFSETQ. The CDR3 is 15 amino acids. V was clipped by 0 bases and J by 6 bases; unmatched bases: 3. Here the CDR3 reads CASSLGSSGGNIQYF. CDR3 in DNA: TGCGCCAGCAGCTTGGGGTCTAGCGGGGGAAACATTCAGTACTTC.

This clonotype was observed at least ten times. This rearrangement joins TRBV12-3 or TRBV12-4 to TRBJ2-3; 8 nucleotides match TRBD1. Trimming at V came to 5 bases and at J to 1 base, leaving 5 bases not matched to a gene. CDR3 length equals 15 residues. The CDR3 nucleotides read TGTGCCAGCAGTCCACCGGGACAGGGCACAGATACGCAGTATTTT. It encodes CASSPPGQGTDTQYF.

This clonotype was detected a few times. This chain connects TRBV6-2 or TRBV6-3 to TRBJ2-7; D might be TRBD1 (5 bases). V was shortened by 7 bases and J by 5 bases, with 12 bases between the two germline ends. Germline V gives CDR1 MNHEY, CDR2 SVGEGT. This CDR3 comprises 12 residues. The CDR3 spells CASTQGLDEQYF. CDR3 in DNA: TGTGCCAGCACCCAGGGCCTAGACGAGCAGTACTTC.

This clonotype was seen many times. The rearrangement links TRBV6-4 to TRBJ1-1; D uncertain. The CDR3 is made up of 13 amino acids. The V end was cut by 5 bases, the J end by 3 bases, with 10 bases between. Germline V gene data show CDR1 as MRHNA and CDR2 as SNTAGT. The CDR3 DNA reads TGTGCCAGCAGTAGAACGGGTGACACTGAAGCTTTCTTT. It translates to CASSRTGDTEAFF.

There are many counts of this clonotype. The chain couples TRBV7-3 to TRBJ1-5; D ambiguous. The V gene's germline CDR1 is SGHTA and CDR2 FQGTGA. CDR3 length equals 15 residues. Trimming left V 6 bases short and J 4 bases short, with 16 bases between. The CDR3 nucleotides are TGTGCCAGCAGTTCCAGTGGAGCCTTAAATCAGCCCCAGCATTTT. It specifies CASSSSGALNQPQHF. The full variable domain, in which reference TRBV7-3 and TRBJ1-5 provide the parts outside the CDR3, is GAGVSQTPSNKVTEKGKYVELRCDPISGHTALYWYRQSLGQGPEFLIYFQGTGAADDSGLPNDRFFAVRPEGSVSTLKIQRTERGDSAVYLCASSSSGALNQPQHFGDGTRLSIL.

This clonotype turned up a few times. The rearrangement links TRBV6-2 or TRBV6-3 to TRBJ2-5; possible D gene TRBD2, 5 bases. This CDR3 has 15 residues. Germline V CDR1 and CDR2: MNHEY, SVGEGT. With 7 bases removed from V and 4 bases from J, the gap between germline ends came to 19 bases. The CDR3 protein is CASTEGGFPGETQYF. The CDR3 DNA follows: TGTGCCAGCACTGAAGGAGGATTCCCGGGAGAGACCCAGTACTTC.

The chain links TRBV7-8 to TRBJ1-5; TRBD1 matches at 7 bases. Germline-derived CDR1 and CDR2 are SGHVS and FQNEAQ. The CDR3 loop spans 15 amino acids. J gave up 7 bases and V 5 bases, and 11 bases lay outside the gene matches. CDR3 in DNA: TGTGCCAGCAGCCATTTTCGGACAGGTCACCAGCCCCAGCATTTT. It codes for CASSHFRTGHQPQHF.

This clonotype was seen many times. This chain joins TRBV4-1 and TRBJ1-1; 9 nucleotides match TRBD1. J gave up 0 bases and V 0 bases, and 11 bases lay outside the gene matches. Germline loops: CDR1 MGHRA, CDR2 YSYEKL. The CDR3 is 19 residues long. In DNA, the CDR3 is TGCGCCAGCAGCCAAGATATCCTACAGGGGGCACGGGTGAACACTGAAGCTTTCTTT. It encodes CASSQDILQGARVNTEAFF.

This clonotype was seen only a few times. CDR3 sequence: CASSLALSGFGNTIYF. DNA of the CDR3: TGTGCCAGCAGCCTAGCCCTCTCAGGGTTCGGAAACACCATATATTTT. The chain has TRBV14 and TRBJ1-3, with D perhaps matching TRBD1 (5 bases). Per the germline V gene, CDR1 is SGHDN and CDR2 is FVKESK. This CDR3 has 16 amino acids. V lost 4 bases and J lost 4, with 17 bases in between.

This clonotype has more than one count but fewer than ten. This chain links TRBV7-8 with TRBJ1-1, with 7 bases identical to TRBD1. Per the germline V gene, CDR1 is SGHVS and CDR2 is FQNEAQ. V shed 4 bases, J shed 10 bases, and the junction held 12 bases outside the gene matches. The CDR3 is made up of 14 amino acids. The CDR3 DNA follows: TGTGCCAGCAGCTCCCAAAACAGGGGAGGATCAGCTTTCTTT. Its translation: CASSSQNRGGSAFF.

This clonotype was seen only a few times. This chain joins TRBV27 and TRBJ2-3; tentative D call: TRBD1 (6 bases). The ends were cut back, 5 bases at V and 12 bases at J, with 18 bases in the middle. This CDR3 region has 13 residues. Germline-derived CDR1 and CDR2 are MNHEY and SMNVEV (reference sequence). CDR3 sequence reads: CASSPNLGHHQYF. Written as DNA, the CDR3 is TGTGCCAGCAGTCCAAACCTGGGACATCATCAGTATTTT.

This clonotype was recorded many times. The chain combines TRBV30 with TRBJ1-1, with D possibly being TRBD1 (6 bases). Trimming shortened V by 5 bases and J by 5 bases, and 15 bases separated the two germline ends. Per germline, CDR1 GTSNPN and CDR2 SVGIG (reference sequence). The length of the CDR3 is 13 residues. The CDR3 bases are TGTGCCTGGGAAGGGGGGACGGGGACTGAAGCTTTCTTT. Protein sequence: CAWEGGTGTEAFF. The whole variable domain, filled in from reference TRBV30 and TRBJ1-1, reads SQTIHQWPATLVQPVGSPLSLECTVEGTSNPNLYWYRQAAGRGLQLLFYSVGIGQISSEVPQNLSASRPQDRQFILSSKKLLLSDSGFYLCAWEGGTGTEAFFGQGTRLTVV.

This clonotype was recorded a few times. The chain links TRBV2 to TRBJ1-5; tentative D call: TRBD1 (5 bases). Germline CDR1 reads SNHLY; CDR2 reads FYNNEI. The CDR3 length is 15 residues. V was cut by 4 bases and J by 7 bases, with 17 bases left in between. CDR3 sequence: CASSGLAGNNQPQHF. DNA for the CDR3: TGTGCCAGCAGTGGGTTGGCAGGGAACAACCAGCCCCAGCATTTT.

Comments on this clonotype: The junction differs from germline at one of its ends, possibly a read error. The V and J genes are TRBV2 and TRBJ1-5; 8 bases match TRBD1. CDR3 size: 14 residues. CDR1 and CDR2 (germline): SNHLY, FYNNEI. The CDR3, as DNA: TGTGCCAGCAGTGTTCGACAGGGGAATCAGTCCCAGCATTTT. This translates into CASSVRQGNQSQHF.

This clonotype was observed a handful of times. The chain couples TRBV18 to TRBJ2-3, with D tentatively TRBD2 (5 bases). V was cut by 1 base and J by 2 bases, with 16 bases left in between. Germline V gives CDR1 KGHSH, CDR2 LQKENI. The CDR3 sequence is 17 residues long. Here the CDR3 reads CASSPRAAGLFTDTQYF. Here the CDR3 DNA reads TGTGCCAGCTCACCACGGGCGGCGGGCCTTTTCACAGATACGCAGTATTTT.

This clonotype was detected ten times or more. The chain recombines TRBV29-1 with TRBJ1-2; 9 nucleotides agree with TRBD1. The CDR3 has 13 amino acids. With 7 bases clipped from V and 5 bases from J, the junction kept 8 bases outside the gene matches. The germline V gene has CDR1 SQVTM and CDR2 ANQGSEA. The DNA for the CDR3 is TGCAGCGCCGGACAGGGGTACTTGTATGGCTACACCTTC. This translates into CSAGQGYLYGYTF.

The V gene is TRBV5-4, the J gene TRBJ1-2, with 7 bases that match TRBD1. CDR1 and CDR2 from the germline V gene are SGHNT and YYREEE (reference sequence). With V trimmed by 4 bases and J by 5 bases, 8 bases remained unmatched. CDR3 size: 14 residues. The CDR3 here is CASSPRGAGYGYTF. The CDR3 nucleotides are TGTGCCAGCAGCCCCAGGGGGGCGGGGTATGGCTACACCTTC.

This chain links TRBV7-9 with TRBJ2-2; no clear D gene. V was shortened by 5 bases and J by 6 bases, with 7 bases between the two germline ends. The CDR3 extends over 12 amino acids. Germline values: CDR1 SEHNR, CDR2 FQNEAQ (reference sequence). Here the CDR3 DNA reads TGTGCCAGCAGCAAAAGCCCCGGGGAGCTGTTTTTT. Protein: CASSKSPGELFF.

The rearrangement links TRBV29-1 to TRBJ1-1; the match to TRBD1 covers 7 bases. CDR3 length equals 13 residues. With 0 bases clipped from V and 10 bases from J, the junction kept 8 bases outside the gene matches. Germline V gene lookup returns CDR1 SQVTM and CDR2 ANQGSEA. The CDR3 bases are TGCAGCGTTGAAGACTACTCGAACAGGGGAGCTTTCTTT. Protein: CSVEDYSNRGAFF.